This TCR beta chain stems from a study of CD8 T cells in Susac syndrome. Whole-study findings and limits: Only a relatively small number of individuals were included in the TCR sequencing and HLA analysis.

All included Susac syndrome patients satisfied recently defined diagnostic criteria for definite or probable disease. While CD8+ and CD4+ T cells were isolated negatively, TEMRA cells were enriched by FACS. Notes on this clonotype: Its target is unknown.

The CDR3 has 12 residues. CDR1 and CDR2 (germline): SQVTM, ANQGSEA. The J segment lost 4 bases and the V segment lost 5 bases, leaving 3 bases of the junction unmatched. Random hexamers were used to reverse transcribe the RNA input (0.5 to 1 ug). TCRdb called the immunoSEQ multiplex PCR reads again in MiXCR, with one record for every CDR3 protein. The repertoire holds 150,000 or so distinct CDR3 sequences, with approximately 96% as singletons. Material for sequencing was CD4+ T cells from PBMCs. This sequence was found in a human donor with Susac syndrome. The chain carries TRBV29-1 and TRBJ2-7, with TRBD2 identical over 9 bases. The CDR3 region has the DNA TGCAGCGTTCGGACTAGCGAGTACGAGCAGTACTTC. Translation gives CSVRTSEYEQYF.